This T cell receptor (beta chain) originates from a study of cytomegalovirus exposure and HLA in healthy donors. Germline V gene data show CDR1 as SGHRS and CDR2 as YFSETQ. The V end was cut by 6 bases, the J end by 4 bases, with 25 bases between. The CDR3 is made up of 17 amino acids. With regard to this clone: Its antigen is currently unknown.

13 Jbeta primers and 60 Vbeta primers were used for the PCR. In the original workflow: About 10 million of tens of millions of unique TCR beta chains were shared, per a later count. Method: immunoSEQ multiplex PCR; TCRdb's copy keeps in-frame clones and lacks some. V, J and clone size derive from that table, while D and trimming were established from the DNA sequence. The profile shows around 91,000 clones, around 60% of them singletons. Study-wide results and limits: HLA allele associations emerged for about 16,000 TCR beta sequences in a later analysis, at 0.05 false discovery rate. A few of the chains that were CMV-associated were confirmed in vitro to be specific for CMV antigens.

V usage is TRBV5-1 and J usage is TRBJ1-2; weak D call: TRBD1 (6 bases). The sequence derives from a man between 60 and 75 years old in good health and CMV-seronegative. Sequenced: PBMCs. The CDR3: CASTSDPSGGVGYGYTF. In nucleotides, the CDR3 is TGCGCCAGCACCTCCGATCCCTCGGGGGGCGTTGGCTATGGCTACACCTTC.